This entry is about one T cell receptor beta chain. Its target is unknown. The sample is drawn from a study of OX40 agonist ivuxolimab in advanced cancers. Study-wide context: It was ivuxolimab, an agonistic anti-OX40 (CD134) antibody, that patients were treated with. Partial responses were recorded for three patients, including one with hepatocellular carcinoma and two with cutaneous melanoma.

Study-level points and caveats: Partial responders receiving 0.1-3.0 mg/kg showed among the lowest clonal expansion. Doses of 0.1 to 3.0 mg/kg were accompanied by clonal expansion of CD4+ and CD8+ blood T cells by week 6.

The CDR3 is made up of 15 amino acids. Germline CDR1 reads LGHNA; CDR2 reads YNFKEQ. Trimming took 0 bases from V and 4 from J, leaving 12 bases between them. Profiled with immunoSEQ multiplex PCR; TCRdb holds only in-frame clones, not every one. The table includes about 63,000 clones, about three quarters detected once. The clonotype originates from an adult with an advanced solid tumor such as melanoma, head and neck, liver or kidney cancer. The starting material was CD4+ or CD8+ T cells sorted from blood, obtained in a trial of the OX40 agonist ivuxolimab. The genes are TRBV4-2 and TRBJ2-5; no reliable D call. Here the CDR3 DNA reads TGTGCCAGCAGCCAAGATAGACCCGCCGGAGAGACCCAGTACTTC. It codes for CASSQDRPAGETQYF.